The clone carrying this T cell receptor beta chain showed up just a few times. The CDR3 has 16 amino acids. Original data processing: How many nucleated cells were present was estimated from reference gene primer amplification. Generated by immunoSEQ multiplex PCR, the TCRdb table keeps only in-frame clones and is missing some. That table is the source of V, J and clone size, and D and trimming were worked out from the DNA. The sample lists about 340,000 clones, about 83% occurring once. The data were taken from a study of blood T cell repertoires in COVID-19. Sequencing was performed on peripheral blood. The sequence was obtained from a man aged 30-40 years with active or convalescent COVID-19. The chain joins TRBV21-1 to TRBJ1-4; the table gives TRBD1 as D, unverified against the DNA. TRBV21-1 is listed as a pseudogene. In DNA form, the CDR3 reads TGTGCCAGCAGCAAAGACAGGGCAACATCCGCGAAAAAACTGTTTTTT. This codes for CASSKDRATSAKKLFF.